The 8 T cell receptor beta chains listed next were all sequenced from one sample in a study of naive CD8 T cells in extremely preterm neonates. Here immunoSEQ multiplex PCR was the method, and the copy in TCRdb shows in-frame clones only, minus some. The sample includes thousands of clones, almost 98% of them seen just once. Without labor or membrane rupture, elective cesareans at about 37-41 weeks supplied term cord blood. What was sequenced was naive CD8+ T cells from cord blood. These receptors came from a newborn in good health.

This clone has only one observation. This rearrangement joins TRBV9 to TRBJ2-2; D perhaps matches TRBD2 (5 bases). The CDR3 extends over 16 amino acids. V dropped 0 bases and J dropped 7 bases, with 16 bases sitting between them. Germline lookup yields CDR1 SGDLS and CDR2 YYNGEE. This chain's CDR3 is CASSVGSRIGGGELFF. For the CDR3, the DNA is TGTGCCAGCAGCGTAGGATCTCGCATAGGAGGCGGGGAGCTGTTTTTT.

This clone was seen only once. The rearrangement joins TRBV7-2 to TRBJ2-5; 8 nucleotides line up with TRBD2. This CDR3 is built from 17 residues. Germline loops: CDR1 SGHTA, CDR2 FQGNSA. J was trimmed by 2 bases and V by 1 base; bases with no gene match: 9. CDR3 DNA sequence: TGTGCCAGCAGCTTAGGCGGGGGGCGCTACCTACAAGAGACCCAGTACTTC. Translation gives CASSLGGGRYLQETQYF.

The chain has TRBV2 and TRBJ2-7, with 8 bases fitting TRBD1. V lost 8 bases and J lost 3; bases outside the gene matches: 15. This CDR3 has 16 residues. From germline, CDR1 is SNHLY and CDR2 FYNNEI. The CDR3 is CASAGTGGPLSYEQYF. CDR3 sequence (DNA): TGTGCCAGCGCCGGGACAGGTGGCCCTCTTAGCTACGAGCAGTACTTC.

The chain couples TRBV19 to TRBJ2-3; 9 bases line up with TRBD2. After removal of 5 bases from V and 0 bases from J, the junction contained 6 bases not matched to a gene. The CDR3 sequence is 16 residues long. Germline V CDR1 and CDR2: LNHDA, SQIVND (reference sequence). The CDR3 DNA is TGTGCCAGTAGTTCCCTAGCGGGGATTAGCACAGATACGCAGTATTTT. This translates into CASSSLAGISTDTQYF.

The V gene is TRBV30, the J gene TRBJ2-1, with 8 bases identical to TRBD2. The germline CDR1 and CDR2 sequences are GTSNPN and SVGIG (reference sequence). J lost 9 bases, V lost 4 bases, and 2 bases had no gene match. This CDR3 is 11 amino acids long. The CDR3 DNA is TGTGCCTGGACGGGGGGGAGTGAGCAGTTCTTC. It yields the protein CAWTGGSEQFF. Full variable domain (rest looked up from reference TRBV30 and TRBJ2-1): SQTIHQWPATLVQPVGSPLSLECTVEGTSNPNLYWYRQAAGRGLQLLFYSVGIGQISSEVPQNLSASRPQDRQFILSSKKLLLSDSGFYLCAWTGGSEQFFGPGTRLTVL.

The chain combines TRBV25-1 with TRBJ2-5; no definite D call. CDR3 length equals 11 residues. Germline CDR1 reads MGHDK; CDR2 reads SYGVNS. Trimming removed 6 bases at V and 2 bases at J, with 4 bases between. Here the CDR3 reads CASRQQETQYF. In DNA form, the CDR3 reads TGTGCCAGCAGACAGCAAGAGACCCAGTACTTC.

This clone was detected once. This rearrangement joins TRBV15 to TRBJ2-7; 7 bases are shared with TRBD2. CDR1 and CDR2 (germline): LNHNV, YYDKDF (reference sequence). The CDR3 spans 16 residues. V lost 0 bases to trimming and J lost 5 bases; unmatched junction nucleotides: 10. The CDR3 protein is CATSRDSGPGGDEQYF. Written as DNA, the CDR3 is TGTGCCACCAGCAGAGATAGCGGGCCAGGCGGGGACGAGCAGTACTTC.

The rearrangement joins TRBV5-5 to TRBJ2-7; TRBD2 matches at 11 bases. The germline gives CDR1 SGHKS, CDR2 YYEKEE (reference sequence). V lost 4 bases to trimming and J lost 3 bases; unmatched junction nucleotides: 3. CDR3 length: 14 residues. CDR3 DNA sequence: TGTGCCAGCAGCCCTAGCGGGGGGAACTACGAGCAGTACTTC. Encoded protein: CASSPSGGNYEQYF.